These 26 T cell receptor beta chains came from one sample sequenced in a study of blood T cells in healthy people across ages. Sample-barcoded 5' priming and a J-beta primer mix drove a second PCR of about 6 to 12 cycles. Each CDR3 protein gets one entry after TCRdb re-called the 5' RACE reads with MiXCR. The data contain 590,000 or so distinct CDR3 sequences, approximately 30% of them singletons. Specimen: blood. Source of these receptors: a woman aged 80 or older in good health.

A few counts support this clonotype. The chain recombines TRBV30 with TRBJ2-3; 8 nucleotides line up with TRBD2. J was trimmed by 7 bases and V by 4 bases; bases with no gene match: 1. Germline CDR1 is GTSNPN and CDR2 is SVGIG (reference sequence). The CDR3 length is 11 residues. This chain's CDR3 is CAWISGNTQYF. CDR3 nucleotides: TGTGCCTGGATTAGCGGGAATACGCAGTATTTT. Full variable domain (rest looked up from reference TRBV30 and TRBJ2-3): SQTIHQWPATLVQPVGSPLSLECTVEGTSNPNLYWYRQAAGRGLQLLFYSVGIGQISSEVPQNLSASRPQDRQFILSSKKLLLSDSGFYLCAWISGNTQYFGPGTRLTVL.

Concerning this clonotype itself: A much larger clone is a single base away; this may be a read error. This chain joins TRBV29-1 and TRBJ1-2, with TRBD1 as a possible D gene (5 bases). Germline-derived CDR1 and CDR2 are SQVTM and ANQGSEA. This CDR3 comprises 14 residues. The V gene lost 4 bases and the J gene lost 2 bases, with 14 bases spanning the gap. This chain's CDR3 is CSVVGGVGNYGYTF. The CDR3, as DNA: TGCAGCGTTGTCGGAGGGGTAGGGAACTATGGCTACACCTTC.

The chain joins TRBV20-1 to TRBJ2-5; 14 nucleotides line up with TRBD2. V lost 8 bases, J lost 11 bases, and 16 bases stayed unmatched. CDR1 and CDR2 from the germline V gene are DFQATT and SNEGSKA (reference sequence). The CDR3 length is 15 residues. The CDR3 loop is CSTDRTSGGNGEQYF. The CDR3 nucleotides are TGCAGTACAGATAGGACTAGCGGGGGGAACGGTGAGCAGTACTTC.

On this clonotype: The junction does not match germline at one end; this may be a read error. V is TRBV5-1 and J is TRBJ2-1, with 14 bases lining up with TRBD2. This CDR3 has 16 residues. From germline, CDR1 is SGHRS and CDR2 YFSETQ. The CDR3: CTSSLAGTSGGREQFF. The CDR3 DNA is TGCACCAGCAGCTTGGCGGGGACTAGCGGGGGTCGTGAGCAGTTCTTC.

This sequence joins TRBV28 and TRBJ2-1; TRBD2 agrees at 10 bases. Germline trimming cut 3 bases from V and 9 bases from J; bases unmatched to any gene: 8. The CDR3 is 15 amino acids. CDR1 is MDHEN and CDR2 is SYDVKM in the germline V gene. The CDR3 coding sequence is TGTGCCAGCAGTTTCCCACCTAGCGGGAGTGCTGAGCAGTTCTTC. This encodes CASSFPPSGSAEQFF. Drawing the rest from reference TRBV28 and TRBJ2-1, the complete variable domain is DVKVTQSSRYLVKRTGEKVFLECVQDMDHENMFWYRQDPGLGLRLIYFSYDVKMKEKGDIPEGYSVSREKKERFSLILESASTNQTSMYLCASSFPPSGSAEQFFGPGTRLTVL.

On this clonotype itself: Being one base from a much bigger clone, this may be a read error. The J gene is TRBJ2-7, the V gene TRBV20-1; TRBD1 agrees at 7 bases. The DNA end lines up better with TRBJ2-5; the J call may be wrong. In germline, CDR1 is DFQATT, CDR2 SNEGSKA (reference sequence). The CDR3 has 11 residues. CDR3 bases: TGCAGGGCTGGACGGACAGGGACCCAGTACTTC. Residues: CRAGRTGTQYF.

In this sample, this clonotype turned up many times. The chain uses TRBV4-2 and TRBJ2-5; 10 nucleotides agree with TRBD2. In germline, CDR1 is LGHNA, CDR2 YNFKEQ. Losses at the gene ends were 3 bases for V and 3 bases for J; bases not matched to a gene: 7. This CDR3 has 16 residues. CDR3 nucleotides: TGTGCCAGCAGCCACGGACGTACTAGCGGGGAAGAGACCCAGTACTTC. Translated, it gives CASSHGRTSGEETQYF.

Comment on this clonotype: This may arise from a read error, as a much more abundant clone is one base away. This chain uses TRBV5-1 with TRBJ1-2; 7 bases line up with TRBD1. CDR3 size: 14 residues. V gave up 0 bases and J gave up 6 bases; unmatched junction bases: 5. CDR1 and CDR2 (germline): SGHRS, YFSETQ. The CDR3 DNA reads TGCGCCAGCAGCTTGGGGACAGGAGTCCATGGCTACACCTTC. Amino acid sequence: CASSLGTGVHGYTF.

Concerning this clonotype itself: Just one base apart from a much larger clone, this may be a read error. The CDR3 carries no conserved terminal phenylalanine or tryptophan, so it likely arises from a read error. The chain has TRBV7-3 and TRBJ2-1, with TRBD2 matching over 11 bases. This CDR3 is built from 14 residues. J gave up 6 bases and V 6 bases, and 4 bases lay outside the gene matches. CDR1 and CDR2 (germline): SGHTA, FQGTGA. This chain's CDR3 is CASSSSGGPNEQFL. Here the CDR3 DNA reads TGTGCCAGCAGTTCTAGCGGGGGGCCCAATGAGCAGTTCTTA.

This clonotype was picked up many times. The rearrangement uses TRBV4-1 and TRBJ2-7; 7 bases map to TRBD1. Trimming removed 4 bases from V and 6 bases from J; junction bases left unmatched: 12. The CDR3 contains 15 residues. CDR1 and CDR2 (germline): MGHRA, YSYEKL. The CDR3 DNA sequence: TGCGCCAGCAGCCGTGAACCAGGGGGACACGCCGAGCAGTACTTC. Protein: CASSREPGGHAEQYF.

Notes on this clonotype: One base away lies a much larger clone, so this may be a sequencing read error. The rearrangement joins TRBV6-1 to TRBJ2-7, with 10 bases fitting TRBD1. V gave up 6 bases and J gave up 3 bases; unmatched junction bases: 5. This CDR3 region has 14 residues. The germline gives CDR1 MNHNS, CDR2 SASEGT. The DNA for the CDR3 is TGTGCCAGCAGACCGGACAGGGGGGGCTACGAGCAGTACTTC. This translates into CASRPDRGGYEQYF.

CDR3 nucleotides: TGTGCCAGCAGCCGTCCGGGGGGCACAGATACGCAGTATTTT. Translated, it gives CASSRPGGTDTQYF. The chain employs TRBV7-2 and TRBJ2-3; D might be TRBD2 (6 bases). V was shortened by 5 bases and J by 1 base, with 10 bases between the two germline ends. This CDR3 comprises 14 residues. The germline gives CDR1 SGHTA, CDR2 FQGNSA. The full variable domain, rest sourced from reference TRBV7-2 and TRBJ2-3, is GAGVSQSPSNKVTEKGKDVELRCDPISGHTALYWYRQSLGQGLEFLIYFQGNSAPDKSGLPSDRFSAERTGGSVSTLTIQRTQQEDSAVYLCASSRPGGTDTQYFGPGTRLTVL.

Of note for this clonotype: A clone one base away is much larger, so this may be a read error. The chain uses TRBV3-1 and TRBJ1-2, with D perhaps matching TRBD1 (5 bases). Germline CDR1 and CDR2: LGHDT and YNNKEL (reference sequence). The CDR3 covers 13 residues. The V and J ends lost 3 bases and 7 bases respectively, with 12 bases between them. The CDR3 spells CASSQPTEGGYTF. DNA for the CDR3: TGTGCCAGCAGCCAGCCGACAGAGGGTGGCTACACCTTC.

This clonotype was detected ten times or more. The chain employs TRBV12-3 or TRBV12-4 and TRBJ1-6; the match to TRBD1 covers 8 bases. This CDR3 has 14 amino acids. V lost 5 bases to trimming and J lost 6 bases; unmatched junction nucleotides: 3. Here the CDR3 reads CASSHGQGNSPLHF. The CDR3 DNA is TGTGCCAGCAGTCATGGACAGGGTAATTCACCCCTCCACTTT.

The sample holds many counts of this clonotype. The genes are TRBV6-5 and TRBJ1-6; D unresolved. V gave up 2 bases and J gave up 10 bases, with 6 bases separating them. Germline V CDR1 and CDR2: MNHEY, SVGAGI. The CDR3 consists of 12 residues. The CDR3 reads CASSYAGSPLHF. CDR3 DNA sequence: TGTGCCAGCAGTTACGCGGGGTCACCCCTCCACTTT.

This clonotype was seen repeatedly, ten times or more. The CDR3 loop reads CSARQGTSNQPQHF. In DNA form, the CDR3 reads TGCAGTGCTAGACAGGGGACTAGCAATCAGCCCCAGCATTTT. The chain couples TRBV20-1 to TRBJ1-5; possibly TRBD1 for D (6 bases). Germline lookup yields CDR1 DFQATT and CDR2 SNEGSKA (reference sequence). CDR3 length: 14 residues. Trimming cost V 2 bases and J 0 bases, with 8 bases left between them.

This clonotype occurred many times. This chain joins TRBV7-2 and TRBJ2-7, with TRBD2 matching over 14 bases. Trimming removed 4 bases from V and 7 bases from J; junction bases left unmatched: 3. The CDR3 extends over 14 amino acids. CDR1 and CDR2 from the germline V gene are SGHTA and FQGNSA. The CDR3 sequence: CASSSTSGGAEQYF. The DNA of the CDR3 is TGTGCCAGCAGCTCGACTAGCGGGGGGGCGGAGCAGTACTTC.

J is TRBJ2-2 and V is TRBV5-4; 8 bases match TRBD1. Germline values: CDR1 SGHNT, CDR2 YYREEE (reference sequence). Trimming removed 4 bases from V and 0 bases from J; junction bases left unmatched: 2. CDR3 length: 15 residues. The CDR3 reads CASSRDRTNTGELFF. CDR3 bases: TGTGCCAGCAGCAGGGACAGGACGAACACCGGGGAGCTGTTTTTT.

The V and J genes are TRBV7-2 and TRBJ1-2, with a possible D match to TRBD1 (6 bases). This CDR3 comprises 14 residues. The germline V gene encodes CDR1 SGHTA and CDR2 FQGNSA. Trimming cost V 1 base and J 7 bases, with 13 bases left between them. In nucleotides, the CDR3 is TGTGCCAGCAGCTTAGTAAACAGGGTGGCTGGCTACACCTTC. It codes for CASSLVNRVAGYTF.

The V call is TRBV6-6, the J call TRBJ2-4; 9 bases are shared with TRBD1. With the DNA end fitting TRBJ2-7 better, the J assignment may be wrong. The CDR3 spans 15 residues. Germline values: CDR1 MNHNY, CDR2 SVGAGI (reference sequence). CDR3 sequence reads: CASSRPGQGNYEQYF. Here the CDR3 DNA reads TGTGCCAGCAGCCGCCCGGGACAGGGTAACTACGAGCAGTACTTC.

The V and J genes are TRBV7-9 and TRBJ2-2; 8 nucleotides align to TRBD1. The CDR3 covers 16 residues. V lost 6 bases to trimming and J lost 3 bases; unmatched junction nucleotides: 9. Germline CDR1 reads SEHNR; CDR2 reads FQNEAQ (reference sequence). The CDR3 is CASSFRQGTHTGELFF. The CDR3 region has the DNA TGTGCCAGCAGTTTCAGACAGGGGACCCACACCGGGGAGCTGTTTTTT.

This chain links TRBV27 with TRBJ1-1, with D unresolved. The CDR3 runs 13 residues. Germline CDR1 MNHEY, CDR2 SMNVEV (reference sequence). Trimming took off 5 bases at V and 0 bases at J, with 7 bases between the two ends. CDR3 bases: TGTGCCAGCAGTGGACCGTTGAACACTGAAGCTTTCTTT. This encodes CASSGPLNTEAFF.

With regard to this clonotype: It may be a read error: a sequence one base away is much more abundant. The genes are TRBV20-1 and TRBJ2-7, with TRBD1 matching 7 bases. Looked up from germline, CDR1 is DFQATT and CDR2 is SNEGSKA (reference sequence). Trimming at V came to 6 bases and at J to 7 bases, leaving 18 bases not matched to a gene. CDR3 length: 15 residues. The CDR3 DNA follows: TGCAGTGCCCCCAGACAGGGTGGGCTTATCAATGAGCAGTACTTC. Encoded protein: CSAPRQGGLINEQYF.

This clonotype came up many times. This rearrangement joins TRBV20-1 to TRBJ1-4; 7 bases agree with TRBD1. The CDR3 has 12 amino acids. Germline assignment: CDR1 DFQATT and CDR2 SNEGSKA (reference sequence). As DNA, the CDR3 is TGCAGCCTGGACAGGCTTAATGAAAAACTGTTTTTT. It translates to CSLDRLNEKLFF.

V usage is TRBV2 and J usage is TRBJ2-5; tentative D call: TRBD1 (6 bases). V lost 8 bases and J 4 bases, leaving 17 bases between the germline ends. Germline lookup yields CDR1 SNHLY and CDR2 FYNNEI. The CDR3 runs to 14 residues. This CDR3 is CASDPRDTIETQYF. The CDR3 DNA follows: TGTGCCAGCGACCCCCGGGACACTATAGAGACCCAGTACTTC.

This clonotype appeared many times. The chain employs TRBV5-1 and TRBJ1-2, with 10 bases that match TRBD1. The trim removed 4 bases at V and 8 bases at J, leaving 14 bases unmatched. The CDR3 loop spans 16 amino acids. Germline V gene lookup returns CDR1 SGHRS and CDR2 YFSETQ. As DNA, the CDR3 is TGCGCCAGCAGCGGCGGGGAACGACAGGGGGCCGGGGGCTACACCTTC. Translated: CASSGGERQGAGGYTF.